The 9 T cell receptor beta chains in this list originate from one sample, sequenced in a study of shared clonotypes between healthy human individuals. Sequenced by immunoSEQ multiplex PCR; TCRdb stores in-frame clones only, minus some. This table has roughly 2.2 million clones, 90% to 95% appearing once. The sample comprised naive CD4+ T cells from PBMCs. Subset denoted: CD45RA+ positively selected. These receptor sequences come from a man between 18 and 29 years old in good health. Some clones in this sample may be carry-over from other donors' samples.

The chain combines TRBV29-1 with TRBJ2-7; D assignment may be TRBD1 or TRBD2 (5 bases each). The CDR3 length is 13 residues. Germline assignment: CDR1 SQVTM and CDR2 ANQGSEA. V lost 6 bases to trimming and J lost 4 bases, with 16 bases between them. CDR3 DNA: TGCAGCGTGAGGTGGGGACGGGGATACGAGCAGTACTTC. Protein sequence: CSVRWGRGYEQYF.

This chain connects TRBV9 to TRBJ2-2, with D possibly matching TRBD2 (5 bases). Germline values: CDR1 SGDLS, CDR2 YYNGEE. V lost 3 bases, J lost 1 base, and 10 bases lay in between. CDR3 length equals 15 residues. The CDR3 DNA follows: TGTGCCAGCAGCGCCGGGATCTTGAACACCGGGGAGCTGTTTTTT. This gives the protein CASSAGILNTGELFF. The variable domain in full, completed from reference TRBV9 and TRBJ2-2, reads DSGVTQTPKHLITATGQRVTLRCSPRSGDLSVYWYQQSLDQGLQFLIQYYNGEERAKGNILERFSAQQFPDLHSELNLSSLELGDSALYFCASSAGILNTGELFFGEGSRLTVL.

Comment on this clone: Other DNA sequences in the sample encode the same CDR3. The genes are TRBV14 and TRBJ1-1; no definite D call. The V end lost 1 base, the J end lost 2 bases, and 8 bases lay between the germline ends. This CDR3 is built from 14 residues. The germline V gene encodes CDR1 SGHDN and CDR2 FVKESK. CDR3 coding DNA: TGTGCCAGCAGCCAAGTAAGCGGAAACACTGAAGCTTTCTTT. Amino acids: CASSQVSGNTEAFF.

This rearrangement joins TRBV18 to TRBJ2-7, with TRBD1 matching 12 bases. In germline, CDR1 is KGHSH, CDR2 LQKENI. J lost 5 bases, V lost 3 bases, and 2 bases had no gene match. The CDR3 is made up of 14 amino acids. CDR3 DNA: TGTGCCAGCTCACCCGGGACAGGGGGCGACGAGCAGTACTTC. Amino acid sequence: CASSPGTGGDEQYF. Full variable domain (outside the CDR3, taken from reference TRBV18 and TRBJ2-7): NAGVMQNPRHLVRRRGQEARLRCSPMKGHSHVYWYRQLPEEGLKFMVYLQKENIIDESGMPKERFSAEFPKEGPSILRIQQVVRGDSAAYFCASSPGTGGDEQYFGPGTRLTVT.

The V and J genes are TRBV5-1 and TRBJ2-1, with TRBD2 matching 11 bases. Germline lookup yields CDR1 SGHRS and CDR2 YFSETQ. V gave up 4 bases and J gave up 7 bases; unmatched junction bases: 10. CDR3 length: 16 amino acids. DNA for the CDR3: TGCGCCAGCAGCCCCCTGGCTAGCGGGAGGACAAATGAGCAGTTCTTC. It codes for CASSPLASGRTNEQFF.

On this clone itself: One end of the junction does not line up with germline, which may come from a read error. The rearrangement uses TRBV18 and TRBJ1-2; TRBD1 agrees at 8 bases. CDR3 length: 12 residues. Germline loops: CDR1 KGHSH, CDR2 LQKENI. In DNA, the CDR3 is TGTGCCAGCTCGACCGGACAGGGATGGCCTGGCTTC. Translating gives CASSTGQGWPGF.

The CDR3 nucleotides read TGTGCCAGCAGCTCCTTAGCAGGACAGGACGAGCAGTACTTC. This sequence encodes CASSSLAGQDEQYF. The V and J genes are TRBV28 and TRBJ2-7; TRBD1 agrees at 7 bases. The CDR3 has 14 amino acids. V was pared by 6 bases and J by 5 bases, with 10 bases of the junction left unmatched. Germline V gene data show CDR1 as MDHEN and CDR2 as SYDVKM.

A note on this clone: The same CDR3 arises from other DNA sequences in this sample as well. This chain uses TRBV19 with TRBJ1-5; possibly TRBD1 for D (5 bases). The CDR3 runs 14 residues. Germline V lookup: CDR1 LNHDA, CDR2 SQIVND (reference sequence). V was pared by 1 base and J by 7 bases, with 11 bases between. The CDR3 is CASSIGGGSQPQHF. DNA for the CDR3: TGTGCCAGTAGTATAGGGGGGGGTAGCCAGCCCCAGCATTTT. Based on the CDR3 plus reference TRBV19 and TRBJ1-5, the full variable domain is DGGITQSPKYLFRKEGQNVTLSCEQNLNHDAMYWYRQDPGQGLRLIYYSQIVNDFQKGDIAEGYSVSREKKESFPLTVTSAQKNPTAFYLCASSIGGGSQPQHFGDGTRLSIL.

In this sample, this clone turned up once. The chain joins TRBV28 to TRBJ1-1; D gene uncertain. The CDR3 length is 14 residues. The V gene's germline CDR1 is MDHEN and CDR2 SYDVKM. Trimming left V 6 bases short and J 2 bases short, with 13 bases between. The CDR3 sequence is CASRPRRFNTEAFF. The CDR3 region has the DNA TGTGCCAGCAGACCCCGACGGTTTAACACTGAAGCTTTCTTT. The full variable domain, rest sourced from reference TRBV28 and TRBJ1-1, is DVKVTQSSRYLVKRTGEKVFLECVQDMDHENMFWYRQDPGLGLRLIYFSYDVKMKEKGDIPEGYSVSREKKERFSLILESASTNQTSMYLCASRPRRFNTEAFFGQGTRLTVV.